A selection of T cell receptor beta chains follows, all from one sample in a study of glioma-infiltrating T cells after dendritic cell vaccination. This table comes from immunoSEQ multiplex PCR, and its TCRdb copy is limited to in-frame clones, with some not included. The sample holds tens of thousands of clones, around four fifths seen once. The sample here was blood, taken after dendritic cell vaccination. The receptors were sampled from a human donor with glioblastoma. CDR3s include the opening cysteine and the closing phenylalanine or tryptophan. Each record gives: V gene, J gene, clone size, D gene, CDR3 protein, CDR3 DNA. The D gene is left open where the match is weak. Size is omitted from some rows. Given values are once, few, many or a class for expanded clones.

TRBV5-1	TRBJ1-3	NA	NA	CASSLEGASGNTIYF	TGCGCCAGCAGCTTGGAAGGGGCCTCTGGAAACACCATATATTTT
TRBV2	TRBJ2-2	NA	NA	CASSAIRGGELFF	TGTGCCAGCAGTGCTATTCGCGGCGGGGAGCTGTTTTTT
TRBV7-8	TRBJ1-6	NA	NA	CASSLGAIGDSPLHF	TGTGCCAGCAGCTTAGGGGCTATCGGGGATTCACCCCTCCACTTT
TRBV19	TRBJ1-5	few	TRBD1	CASSVRDRLNQPQHF	TGTGCCAGTAGCGTCCGGGACAGACTCAATCAGCCCCAGCATTTT
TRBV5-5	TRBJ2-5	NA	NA	CASSWSTGIPETQYF	TGTGCCAGCAGCTGGAGTACAGGGATTCCTGAAACCCAGTACTTC
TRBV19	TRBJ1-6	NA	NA	CASSIRENSPLHF	TGTGCCAGTAGTATTCGGGAGAATTCACCCCTCCACTTT
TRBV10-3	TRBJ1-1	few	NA	CAISESGNTEAFF	TGTGCCATCAGTGAGTCCGGGAACACTGAAGCTTTCTTT
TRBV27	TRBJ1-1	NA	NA	CASGGGKLNTEAFF	TGTGCCAGCGGGGGGGGCAAACTGAACACTGAAGCTTTCTTT
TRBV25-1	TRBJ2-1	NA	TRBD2	CASSEWSGGVYNEQFF	TGTGCCAGCAGTGAATGGAGCGGGGGGGTGTACAATGAGCAGTTCTTC
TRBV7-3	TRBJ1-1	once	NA	CASSLNRVKGTEAFF	TGTGCCAGCAGCTTAAACAGGGTAAAGGGCACTGAAGCTTTCTTT
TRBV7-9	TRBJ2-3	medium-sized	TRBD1	CASSEGQYSTDTQYF	TGTGCCAGCAGCGAGGGACAGTATAGCACAGATACGCAGTATTTT
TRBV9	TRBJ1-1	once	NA	CASSNTGLITEAFF	TGTGCCAGCAGCAACACAGGGTTGATCACTGAAGCTTTCTTT
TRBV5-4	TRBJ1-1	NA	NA	CASSLGGGGFTEAFF	TGTGCCAGCAGCTTGGGTGGAGGAGGGTTCACTGAAGCTTTCTTT
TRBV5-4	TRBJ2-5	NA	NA	CASSVDVGEATQYF	TGTGCCAGCAGCGTAGACGTAGGGGAGGCGACCCAGTACTTC
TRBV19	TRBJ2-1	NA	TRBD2	CASSISTSGGLAYNEQFF	TGTGCCAGTAGTATTTCGACTAGCGGGGGGTTGGCCTACAATGAGCAGTTCTTC
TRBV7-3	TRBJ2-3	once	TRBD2	CASSLQPAGGTDTQYF	TGTGCCAGCAGCTTACAACCAGCGGGGGGGACAGATACGCAGTATTTT
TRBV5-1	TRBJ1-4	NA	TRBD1	CASSWTGQGAGTNEKLFF	TGCGCCAGCAGCTGGACGGGACAGGGGGCAGGGACTAATGAAAAACTGTTTTTT
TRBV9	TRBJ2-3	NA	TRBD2	CASSVGGGVNTQYF	TGTGCCAGCAGCGTAGGGGGGGGAGTGAATACGCAGTATTTT
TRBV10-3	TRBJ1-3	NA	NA	CAIGGGESANTIYF	TGTGCCATCGGAGGGGGGGAATCTGCAAACACCATATATTTT
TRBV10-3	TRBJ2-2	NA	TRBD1	CAISASTGGGGSTGELFF	TGTGCCATCAGTGCGTCGACAGGGGGCGGGGGGAGCACCGGGGAGCTGTTTTTT
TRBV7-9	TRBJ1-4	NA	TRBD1	CASSPGQGSANEKLFF	TGTGCCAGCAGCCCGGGACAGGGGAGCGCTAATGAAAAACTGTTTTTT
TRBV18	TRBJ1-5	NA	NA	CASSPPSRDQPQHF	TGTGCCAGCTCACCACCGAGCAGGGATCAGCCCCAGCATTTT
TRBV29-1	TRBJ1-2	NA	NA	CSVENGDYGYTF	TGCAGCGTTGAAAACGGTGACTATGGCTACACCTTC
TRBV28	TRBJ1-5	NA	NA	CASSFSGNQPQHF	TGTGCCAGCAGTTTCAGCGGCAATCAGCCCCAGCATTTT
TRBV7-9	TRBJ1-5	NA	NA	CASSFGNHNQPQHF	TGTGCCAGCAGCTTCGGGAATCACAATCAGCCCCAGCATTTT
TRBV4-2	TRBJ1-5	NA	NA	CASSHHLQGSNQPQHF	TGTGCCAGCAGCCACCATTTGCAGGGCAGCAATCAGCCCCAGCATTTT
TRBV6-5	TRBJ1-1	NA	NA	CASRSDRKNTEAFF	TGTGCCAGCAGATCTGACAGAAAGAACACTGAAGCTTTCTTT
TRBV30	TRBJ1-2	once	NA	CAWSPEDITF	TGTGCCTGGAGTCCGGAGGATATCACCTTC
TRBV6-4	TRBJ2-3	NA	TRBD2	CASSTVAGESTDTQYF	TGTGCCAGCAGTACAGTAGCGGGGGAGAGCACAGATACGCAGTATTTT
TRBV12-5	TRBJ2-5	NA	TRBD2	CASGPGLAGGQETQYF	TGTGCTAGTGGGCCAGGACTAGCGGGGGGTCAAGAGACCCAGTACTTC
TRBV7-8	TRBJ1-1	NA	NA	CASSLLKRVGNTEAFF	TGTGCCAGCAGCTTACTAAAGCGGGTCGGGAACACTGAAGCTTTCTTT
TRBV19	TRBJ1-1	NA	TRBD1	CASITRQGAFEAFF	TGTGCCAGTATTACACGACAGGGGGCGTTTGAAGCTTTCTTT
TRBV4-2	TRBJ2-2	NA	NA	CASSQVLSGSGELFF	TGTGCCAGCAGCCAAGTCTTGTCTGGCTCCGGGGAGCTGTTTTTT
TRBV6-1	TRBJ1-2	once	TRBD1	CASTDRASGYTF	TGTGCCAGCACCGACAGGGCGAGTGGCTACACCTTC
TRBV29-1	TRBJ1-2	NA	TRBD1	CSVPPGQENYGYTF	TGCAGCGTACCTCCGGGACAGGAAAACTATGGCTACACCTTC